The next 2 T cell receptor beta chains were all read from a single sample in a study of cytomegalovirus exposure and HLA in healthy donors. It was with 60 Vbeta and 13 Jbeta primers that the PCR ran. Profiled with immunoSEQ multiplex PCR; TCRdb holds only in-frame clones, not every one. The table has roughly 150,000 clones, about 64% seen once; the top ten hold 2.5% to 3.5%. Source material: PBMCs. The source is a woman under 40 in good health and CMV-seropositive.

There are a few counts of this clone. The rearrangement links TRBV5-1 to TRBJ2-5; D might be TRBD2 (6 bases). This CDR3 region has 15 residues. CDR1 is SGHRS and CDR2 is YFSETQ in the germline V gene. The V gene lost 0 bases and the J gene lost 5 bases, with 14 bases spanning the gap. The CDR3 is CASSLGQSAGETQYF. DNA of the CDR3: TGCGCCAGCAGCTTGGGACAGTCGGCGGGGGAGACCCAGTACTTC.

This clone occurred a few times. V gene TRBV30 combines with J gene TRBJ1-2; 12 bases map to TRBD1. The germline gives CDR1 GTSNPN, CDR2 SVGIG (reference sequence). CDR3 length: 15 amino acids. V gave up 2 bases and J gave up 8 bases; unmatched junction bases: 9. The CDR3 coding sequence is TGTGCCTGGAGTCCCTGGGACAGGGGGCCAGGAGGCTACACCTTC. Amino acid sequence: CAWSPWDRGPGGYTF.